A selection of T cell receptor beta chains follows, all from one sample in a study of post-analysis software for immune sequencing data. TCRdb re-called the PCR reads through MiXCR, storing one row per CDR3 protein. Among 380,000 or so distinct CDR3 sequences, approximately 38% were seen once, and the ten largest hold roughly an eighth. Sequencing input: blood. The receptors stem from a girl between 5 and 17 years old with multiple sclerosis. The conserved cysteine and the conserved F or W are not part of the CDR3 here. The order of the fields is V gene, D gene, CDR3 protein. A D gene is named only where the DNA matches it firmly.

>TRBV2|TRBD1
ASKLTGGGDQPQH
>TRBV12-3/TRBV12-4|.
ASSPRTLSEQF
>TRBV5-1|TRBD1
ASSLYLDGDRFYEQY
>TRBV6-2/TRBV6-3|TRBD2
VSSVAGGYTDTQY
>TRBV5-1|.
ASSLRPPYRDEQF
>TRBV5-1|.
ASSRGASTDTQY
>TRBV27|TRBD2
ASSLAGGEQY
>TRBV29-1|TRBD2
SVEGGLAGGNHEQY
>TRBV4-1|.
ASSHREKVYNEQF
>TRBV6-1|.
ASSETQGYSYEQY
>TRBV7-9|.
ASSFPTGNQF
>TRBV27|TRBD2
ASSLWSSGDTDTQY
>TRBV7-6|TRBD1
ASSRGQGGQPQH
>TRBV6-1|.
ASSEPEKLF
>TRBV20-1|TRBD1
SAISQGQGANQPQH
>TRBV4-3|.
ASSPQGISYNEQF
>TRBV2|.
ASSPDTLNEQY
>TRBV7-8|.
ASLAANSLADTQY
>TRBV15|.
ATSRGPDEQY
>TRBV5-1|.
ASSPSGGVERGEQF
>TRBV10-3|.
AISESGQRETQY
>TRBV3-1|.
ASSPQPSGANVLT
>TRBV10-3|.
AISASATTGGNQPQH
>TRBV7-9|.
ATHSTGGSTEAF
>TRBV12-3/TRBV12-4|.
ASSSAREHGYT
>TRBV7-2|.
ASSFREHSPLH
>TRBV28|TRBD1
ASTPGDRASSYEQY
>TRBV20-1|TRBD1
SARSLDRGSNNEQF
>TRBV28|.
ASINGGTDTQY
>TRBV20-1|TRBD2
SARVPLAGGTDTQY
>TRBV4-2|.
ASSHDLGGGGTGELF
>TRBV6-5|.
ASSYSGGPYNEQF
>TRBV9|.
ASSLAFEPQETQY
>TRBV7-3|.
ASSLEGDGYT
>TRBV12-3/TRBV12-4|TRBD2
ASSLRAGGPTDTQY
>TRBV29-1|.
SAKELEAF
>TRBV7-2|.
ASSPTPSYEQY
>TRBV20-1|TRBD2
SASKPGGSFDTQY
>TRBV18|.
ASSRGSGNTEAF
>TRBV10-3|.
AIGGGGGNQPQH
>TRBV29-1|TRBD2
SVDLAGSYEQY
>TRBV5-1|.
ASSFGRTGPYEQY